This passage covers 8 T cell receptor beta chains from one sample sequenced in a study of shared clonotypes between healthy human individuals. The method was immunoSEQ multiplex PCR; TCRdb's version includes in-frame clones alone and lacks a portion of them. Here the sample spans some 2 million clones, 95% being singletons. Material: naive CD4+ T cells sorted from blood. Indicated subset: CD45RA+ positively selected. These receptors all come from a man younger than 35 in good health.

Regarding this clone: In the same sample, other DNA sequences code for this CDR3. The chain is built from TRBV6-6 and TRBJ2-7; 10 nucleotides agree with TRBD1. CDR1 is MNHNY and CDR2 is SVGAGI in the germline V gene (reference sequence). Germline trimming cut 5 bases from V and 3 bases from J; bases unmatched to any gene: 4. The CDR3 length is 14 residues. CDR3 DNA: TGTGCCAGCAGTCCGCGGACAGGGGGCTACGAGCAGTACTTC. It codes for CASSPRTGGYEQYF.

CDR3 nucleotide sequence: TGCGCCAGCAGTGAGTTAGCGGATGATAATTCACCCCTCCACTTT. Its translation: CASSELADDNSPLHF. This chain links TRBV10-2 with TRBJ1-6; D is uncertain. The CDR3 length is 15 residues. The V end was cut by 1 base, the J end by 5 bases, with 9 bases between. CDR1 WSHSY and CDR2 SAAADI come from the germline V gene.

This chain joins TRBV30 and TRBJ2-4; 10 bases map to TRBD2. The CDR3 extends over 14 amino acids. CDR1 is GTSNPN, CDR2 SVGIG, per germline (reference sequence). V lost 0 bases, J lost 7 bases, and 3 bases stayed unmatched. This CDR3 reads CAWSVGTSVNIQYF. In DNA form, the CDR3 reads TGTGCCTGGAGTGTCGGGACTAGCGTGAACATTCAGTACTTC.

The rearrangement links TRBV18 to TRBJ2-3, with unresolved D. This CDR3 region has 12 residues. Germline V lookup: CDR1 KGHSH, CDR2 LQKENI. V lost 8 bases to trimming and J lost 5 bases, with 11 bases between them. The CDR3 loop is CASSYGGDTQYF. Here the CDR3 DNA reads TGTGCCAGCAGTTACGGCGGAGATACGCAGTATTTT.

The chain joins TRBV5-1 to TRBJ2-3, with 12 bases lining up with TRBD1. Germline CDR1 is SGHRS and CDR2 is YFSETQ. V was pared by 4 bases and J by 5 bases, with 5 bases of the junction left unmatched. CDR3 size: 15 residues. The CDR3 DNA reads TGCGCCAGCAGCGTGGGACAGGGGGCCATAGATACGCAGTATTTT. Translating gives CASSVGQGAIDTQYF.

The CDR3 loop is CASSLYRGDNYGYTF. As DNA, the CDR3 is TGTGCCAGCAGCTTGTACAGGGGGGATAACTATGGCTACACCTTC. The chain uses TRBV11-2 and TRBJ1-2; 8 positions match TRBD1. J lost 1 base, V lost 3 bases, and 4 bases had no gene match. Germline V gives CDR1 SGHAT, CDR2 FQNNGV. This CDR3 has 15 amino acids.

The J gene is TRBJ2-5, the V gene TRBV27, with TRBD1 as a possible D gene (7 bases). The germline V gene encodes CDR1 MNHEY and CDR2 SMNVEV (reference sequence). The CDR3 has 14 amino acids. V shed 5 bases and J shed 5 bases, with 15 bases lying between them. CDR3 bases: TGTGCCAGCAGTGGTACAGGGGCGGGGGAGACCCAGTACTTC. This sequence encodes CASSGTGAGETQYF.

For the CDR3, the DNA is TGTGCCAGCAGAAATGGCCCGGGGGGGGGCACTGAAGCTTTCTTT. This encodes CASRNGPGGGTEAFF. This chain connects TRBV6-5 to TRBJ1-1; a possible D gene is TRBD1 (5 bases). This CDR3 spans 15 amino acids. CDR1 is MNHEY and CDR2 is SVGAGI in the germline V gene. V shed 6 bases and J shed 4 bases, with 18 bases lying between them.